This T cell receptor (beta chain) comes out of a study of T-cell reconstitution after alpha-beta-depleted transplantation in children (dated by TCRdb to the mid-2010s). Regarding the complete study: The study quantitatively tracked T-cell immune reconstitution after TCRalphabeta/CD19-depleted allogeneic hematopoietic cell transplantation in children using TCR repertoire profiling.

Preparation of the library involved PCR. Reads for this sample came from an Illumina HiSeq 2500. Molecular barcoding was employed in the preparation of TCR libraries, with unique molecular identifiers being used to normalize TCRbeta repertoire quantification. In-frame beta chains were kept once TCRdb had trimmed the public reads at Q25 with fastp and called clones with MiXCR. Every entry covers one CDR3 protein and lists the most common genes and DNA from its rows. The sample yields roughly 190,000 distinct CDR3 sequences; about 14% were counted once. Approximately 13% of the sample is in the top ten clones. Relative to germline, V is 6 bases shorter and J is 0 bases shorter, with 15 bases between their ends. CDR3 length: 14 amino acids, cysteine to phenylalanine. Solely the CDR3 DNA is kept, with 42 bases framed from the first base. The germline V gene (reference sequence) gives CDR1 as DFQATT and CDR2 as SNEGSKA.

This clonotype was observed many times. The antigen this receptor binds is unknown. The record has no base qualities; no much larger clone is one base away. The TCR originated in a human donor who donated a stem cell graft to a child with acute lymphoblastic leukemia. The chain was built from TRBV20-1 and TRBJ2-7; the D gene is unclear. Source: PBMCs from the stem cell graft donor, taken from the stem cell graft. The CDR3 region: CSALRPLSSYEQYF. The nucleotides read TGCAGTGCCCTCAGGCCTCTGAGCTCCTACGAGCAGTACTTC.